The 25 T cell receptor beta chains in this list originate from one sample, sequenced in a study of T-cell reconstitution after alpha-beta-depleted transplantation in children (dated by TCRdb to 2016 to 2017). According to the study, the label for this sample's treatment or condition signals: allogeneic hematopoietic cell transplantation with graft depleted of TCRalphabeta T cells and CD19 B cells. Receptor amplification or capture employed PCR. Sequenced on an Illumina HiSeq 2500. Molecular barcoding was employed in the preparation of TCR libraries, with unique molecular identifiers being used to normalize TCRbeta repertoire quantification. TCRdb reworked the public reads: Q25 trimming with fastp, MiXCR clone assembly, productive beta chains retained. CDR3 protein sequences are deduplicated, and each keeps its most common genes and DNA. Recorded for this sample are approximately 500,000 distinct CDR3 sequences; approximately 10% of them occurred a single time. Roughly 2% of the sample is held by the ten biggest clonotypes.

The sample here was PBMCs, taken before TCRalphabeta/CD19-depleted stem cell transplant. The source of these receptors is a child aged 2-9 years with inherited bone marrow failure, due to receive a stem cell transplant.

This clonotype was counted many times. The genes are TRBV6-5 and TRBJ2-7; 8 bases line up with TRBD2. The trim removed 4 bases at V and 0 bases at J, leaving 8 bases unmatched. The CDR3 has 16 residues. In germline, CDR1 is MNHEY, CDR2 SVGAGI. CDR3 nucleotide sequence: TGTGCCAGCAGTTCCGGGACTAGTCTGCTCTCCTACGAGCAGTACTTC. It codes for CASSSGTSLLSYEQYF.

This clonotype appeared many times. The chain joins TRBV27 to TRBJ2-4, with 16 bases that match TRBD2. The CDR3 extends over 19 amino acids. Germline loops: CDR1 MNHEY, CDR2 SMNVEV (reference sequence). The J segment lost 0 bases and the V segment lost 4 bases, leaving 6 bases of the junction unmatched. CDR3 in amino acids: CASSSGLAGGKLAKNIQYF. The CDR3 coding sequence is TGTGCCAGCAGTTCGGGACTAGCGGGAGGGAAGCTAGCCAAAAACATTCAGTACTTC.

V usage is TRBV28 and J usage is TRBJ2-1, with 7 bases lining up with TRBD2. CDR3 size: 16 residues. Germline loops: CDR1 MDHEN, CDR2 SYDVKM. The V and J ends lost 6 bases and 12 bases, in that order; junction bases with no gene match: 20. CDR3 sequence: CASSGRATSLVWGQFF. The CDR3 DNA is TGTGCCAGCAGCGGTCGCGCGACTAGCCTAGTTTGGGGGCAGTTCTTC.

This clonotype was observed at least ten times. The rearrangement joins TRBV6-4 to TRBJ1-5; unclear D gene. Germline V gene lookup returns CDR1 MRHNA and CDR2 SNTAGT. Trimming removed 3 bases from V and 0 bases from J, with 12 bases in between. The CDR3 runs 16 residues. This CDR3 reads CASSDSAYYSNQPQHF. CDR3 in DNA: TGTGCCAGCAGTGATAGCGCCTACTATAGCAATCAGCCCCAGCATTTT.

This clonotype appeared many times. The CDR3: CSVTSGSNIQYF. The CDR3 nucleotides are TGCAGCGTCACTAGCGGGAGTAACATTCAGTACTTC. V is TRBV29-1 and J is TRBJ2-4, with 11 bases aligning to TRBD2. The CDR3 sequence is 12 residues long. V trimming: 6 bases; J trimming: 7 bases; junction bases outside the gene matches: 2. CDR1 SQVTM and CDR2 ANQGSEA come from the germline V gene. The whole variable domain, filled in from reference TRBV29-1 and TRBJ2-4, reads SAVISQKPSRDICQRGTSLTIQCQVDSQVTMMFWYRQQPGQSLTLIATANQGSEATYESGFVIDKFPISRPNLTFSTLTVSNMSPEDSSIYLCSVTSGSNIQYFGAGTRLSVL.

V and J are TRBV19 and TRBJ2-2; D unresolved. The V end was cut by 7 bases, the J end by 6 bases, with 9 bases between. Looked up from germline, CDR1 is LNHDA and CDR2 is SQIVND (reference sequence). This CDR3 has 12 amino acids. This chain's CDR3 is CASTSDAGELFF. The CDR3 coding sequence is TGTGCCAGTACCTCGGATGCCGGGGAGCTGTTTTTT.

This clonotype was seen repeatedly, ten times or more. V and J are TRBV27 and TRBJ2-7; D remains unclear. The CDR3 runs 13 residues. CDR1 and CDR2 from the germline V gene are MNHEY and SMNVEV (reference sequence). Trimming cost V 3 bases and J 3 bases, with 9 bases left between them. This chain's CDR3 is CASSLIGYYEQYF. The CDR3 DNA sequence: TGTGCCAGCAGTTTGATCGGTTACTACGAGCAGTACTTC.

This clonotype was observed at least ten times. The CDR3 nucleotides read TGTGCCAGCAGCGAGAGCACAGGCCGGACTGAAGCTTTCTTT. Protein sequence: CASSESTGRTEAFF. J is TRBJ1-1 and V is TRBV7-6; the D gene is possibly TRBD1 (5 bases). Trimming took off 5 bases at V and 5 bases at J, with 15 bases between the two ends. The CDR3 loop spans 14 amino acids. Per germline, CDR1 SGHVS and CDR2 FNYEAQ. The whole variable domain, filled in from reference TRBV7-6 and TRBJ1-1, reads GAGVSQSPRYKVTKRGQDVALRCDPISGHVSLYWYRQALGQGPEFLTYFNYEAQQDKSGLPNDRFSAERPEGSISTLTIQRTEQRDSAMYRCASSESTGRTEAFFGQGTRLTVV.

This sequence joins TRBV28 and TRBJ1-5; 9 nucleotides agree with TRBD1. The CDR3 contains 18 residues. Germline V gene data show CDR1 as MDHEN and CDR2 as SYDVKM. The junction had 9 bases not matched to a gene; V was cut back by 3 bases and J by 0 bases. DNA for the CDR3: TGTGCCAGCAGTTTGGGTACAGGGGGCTTAATTAGCAATCAGCCCCAGCATTTT. Translating it yields CASSLGTGGLISNQPQHF.

In this sample, this clonotype turned up many times. The V call is TRBV12-3 or TRBV12-4, the J call TRBJ2-1, with TRBD1 identical over 8 bases. This CDR3 has 15 residues. V lost 6 bases and J lost 1; bases outside the gene matches: 5. CDR3 sequence reads: CASSRQGRSYNEQFF. The CDR3 bases are TGTGCCAGCAGCCGACAGGGGAGGTCCTACAATGAGCAGTTCTTC.

CDR3 in amino acids: CAKGLADTGELFF. As DNA, the CDR3 is TGTGCCAAGGGACTAGCGGACACCGGGGAGCTGTTTTTT. The rearrangement joins TRBV30 to TRBJ2-2; 11 bases match TRBD2. Germline lookup yields CDR1 GTSNPN and CDR2 SVGIG (reference sequence). The CDR3 totals 13 residues. J was trimmed by 3 bases and V by 8 bases; bases with no gene match: 2.

This clonotype was recorded a few times. This chain joins TRBV11-2 and TRBJ2-2; D call uncertain. The CDR3 length is 14 residues. CDR1 and CDR2 from the germline V gene are SGHAT and FQNNGV. The germline V and J ends were trimmed by 4 bases and 4 bases, with 10 bases remaining between them. This CDR3 reads CASSSGRSTGELFF. CDR3 nucleotides: TGTGCCAGCAGCTCCGGCAGGAGCACCGGGGAGCTGTTTTTT. The full variable domain, completed using reference TRBV11-2 and TRBJ2-2, is EAGVAQSPRYKIIEKRQSVAFWCNPISGHATLYWYQQILGQGPKLLIQFQNNGVVDDSQLPKDRFSAERLKGVDSTLKIQPAKLEDSAVYLCASSSGRSTGELFFGEGSRLTVL.

This clonotype was seen many times. The rearrangement uses TRBV19 and TRBJ2-7; TRBD1 or TRBD2 may be the D gene (6 bases each). CDR3 length: 15 amino acids. Between the trimmed V and J ends, which lost 5 bases and 2 bases, there was a span of 16 bases. In germline, CDR1 is LNHDA, CDR2 SQIVND (reference sequence). The CDR3 DNA follows: TGTGCCAGTAGTGGAGGGACACGGGGAGCCTACGAGCAGTACTTC. Encoded protein: CASSGGTRGAYEQYF.

V is TRBV11-1 and J is TRBJ2-1; the D gene is possibly TRBD2 (5 bases). V lost 3 bases and J lost 3, with 21 bases in between. The CDR3 contains 18 residues. The germline V gene encodes CDR1 SGHAT and CDR2 FQDESV (reference sequence). CDR3 bases: TGTGCCAGCAGCTTCACCAGGCGAGGGAGAGGGTTCTACAATGAGCAGTTCTTC. It codes for CASSFTRRGRGFYNEQFF.

V gene TRBV6-5 combines with J gene TRBJ2-6; possibly TRBD1 for D (5 bases). Germline V CDR1 and CDR2: MNHEY, SVGAGI. V lost 4 bases and J lost 0, with 10 bases in between. This CDR3 region has 16 residues. The CDR3 spells CASSSQGNSGANVLTF. The CDR3 bases are TGTGCCAGCAGTTCGCAGGGAAACTCTGGGGCCAACGTCCTGACTTTC.

This clonotype was detected a few times. The chain carries TRBV20-1 and TRBJ1-4, with no clear D. The CDR3 extends over 13 amino acids. Germline lookup yields CDR1 DFQATT and CDR2 SNEGSKA (reference sequence). V was cut by 3 bases and J by 10 bases, with 15 bases left in between. The CDR3 DNA sequence: TGCAGTGCTAGTCTGGCAGGAGACCGAAAACTGTTTTTT. Encoded protein: CSASLAGDRKLFF.

This clonotype was picked up a small number of times. This chain connects TRBV27 to TRBJ2-2; D may be TRBD1 (6 bases). The germline gives CDR1 MNHEY, CDR2 SMNVEV (reference sequence). This CDR3 contains 14 residues. Trimming removed 4 bases from V and 3 bases from J, with 9 bases in between. The chain's CDR3 is CASSWGRDTGELFF. As DNA, the CDR3 is TGTGCCAGCAGTTGGGGGCGCGACACCGGGGAGCTGTTTTTT.

In its sample, this clonotype was seen many times. The V gene is TRBV29-1, the J gene TRBJ2-7, with D perhaps matching TRBD1 (6 bases). CDR1 is SQVTM, CDR2 ANQGSEA, per germline. This CDR3 is built from 14 residues. V shed 6 bases and J shed 2 bases, with 17 bases lying between them. The CDR3 is CSVALWDNPYEQYF. CDR3 DNA sequence: TGCAGCGTGGCATTATGGGACAACCCCTACGAGCAGTACTTC.

This clonotype was found many times. The chain has TRBV7-2 and TRBJ2-5; TRBD1 agrees at 8 bases. The CDR3 is 15 amino acids. Trimming at V came to 5 bases and at J to 5 bases, leaving 10 bases not matched to a gene. From germline, CDR1 is SGHTA and CDR2 FQGNSA. The CDR3 DNA reads TGTGCCAGCAGCCCACGCGACAGGGGACGGGAGACCCAGTACTTC. As protein: CASSPRDRGRETQYF. Together with reference TRBV7-2 and TRBJ2-5, the CDR3 gives the full variable domain: GAGVSQSPSNKVTEKGKDVELRCDPISGHTALYWYRQSLGQGLEFLIYFQGNSAPDKSGLPSDRFSAERTGGSVSTLTIQRTQQEDSAVYLCASSPRDRGRETQYFGPGTRLLVL.

This clonotype was recorded a few times. The rearrangement links TRBV12-3 or TRBV12-4 to TRBJ1-1, with D possibly being TRBD1 (6 bases). This CDR3 is 14 amino acids long. Trimming removed 7 bases at V and 3 bases at J, with 15 bases between. In DNA, the CDR3 is TGTGCCAGCAACTGGGGGCAAACTGACACTGAAGCTTTCTTT. Its translation is CASNWGQTDTEAFF.

This clonotype was counted only a few times. The chain recombines TRBV18 with TRBJ1-2; TRBD1 aligns across 8 bases. Looked up from germline, CDR1 is KGHSH and CDR2 is LQKENI. The junction had 23 bases not matched to a gene; V was cut back by 3 bases and J by 8 bases. The CDR3 spans 19 residues. The CDR3 reads CASSPAQLLAVDRGGGYTF. CDR3 DNA sequence: TGTGCCAGCTCACCGGCCCAACTTTTGGCCGTAGACAGGGGAGGCGGCTACACCTTC.

This clonotype has only a few counts. This chain connects TRBV7-9 to TRBJ1-4; D gene ambiguous. Between the trimmed V and J ends, which lost 5 bases and 7 bases, there was a span of 17 bases. Per the germline V gene, CDR1 is SEHNR and CDR2 is FQNEAQ (reference sequence). The CDR3 is 15 amino acids. In DNA form, the CDR3 reads TGTGCCAGCAGCCCAATCAGGAGTCCTGGTGAAAAACTGTTTTTT. This sequence encodes CASSPIRSPGEKLFF.

This clonotype has a count of ten or more. V usage is TRBV29-1 and J usage is TRBJ2-7, with D uncertain. CDR3 length: 15 residues. Trimming shortened V by 2 bases and J by 3 bases, and 17 bases separated the two germline ends. Germline loops: CDR1 SQVTM, CDR2 ANQGSEA. CDR3: CSVERAVQVNYEQYF. The CDR3 coding sequence is TGCAGCGTTGAAAGGGCTGTTCAGGTAAACTACGAGCAGTACTTC.

In its sample, this clonotype was seen many times. The rearrangement uses TRBV20-1 and TRBJ2-1, with D hard to call. Germline assignment: CDR1 DFQATT and CDR2 SNEGSKA (reference sequence). V was cut by 0 bases and J by 8 bases, with 8 bases left in between. This CDR3 comprises 12 residues. The DNA for the CDR3 is TGCAGTGCTAGAGATTTTTCGGATGAGCAGTTCTTC. This translates into CSARDFSDEQFF.

This clonotype showed up many times. The chain combines TRBV10-3 with TRBJ1-1; 7 bases are shared with TRBD1. This CDR3 spans 15 amino acids. J gave up 5 bases and V 9 bases, and 15 bases lay outside the gene matches. Germline loops: CDR1 ENHRY, CDR2 SYGVKD. The DNA of the CDR3 is TGTGCCATTACTCTGGAGGGGGCACGGGGGACTGAAGCTTTCTTT. This codes for CAITLEGARGTEAFF.